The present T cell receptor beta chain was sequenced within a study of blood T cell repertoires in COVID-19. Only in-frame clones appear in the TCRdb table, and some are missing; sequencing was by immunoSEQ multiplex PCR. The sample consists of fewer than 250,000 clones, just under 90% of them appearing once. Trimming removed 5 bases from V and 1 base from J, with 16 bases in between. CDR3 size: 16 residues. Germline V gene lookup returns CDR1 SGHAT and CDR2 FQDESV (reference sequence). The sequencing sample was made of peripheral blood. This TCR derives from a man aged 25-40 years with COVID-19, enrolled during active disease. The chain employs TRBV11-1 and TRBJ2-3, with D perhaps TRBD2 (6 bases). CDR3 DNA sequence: TGTGCCAGCAGCCCGTTACCGGGACTCCGCACAGATACGCAGTATTTT. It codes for CASSPLPGLRTDTQYF.